Each of the 31 T cell receptor beta chains below was sequenced from the same sample in a study of blood T cell repertoires in COVID-19. Assay: immunoSEQ multiplex PCR; the TCRdb copy retains only in-frame clones and omits some. The sample contains 220,000 or so clones, around three quarters of which appear only once. Sequencing was carried out using peripheral blood. The source of these receptors is a woman in her 70s with acute or convalescent COVID-19.

The chain employs TRBV29-1 and TRBJ2-5; TRBD2 matches at 12 bases. The CDR3 length is 13 residues. J lost 5 bases, V lost 5 bases, and 3 bases had no gene match. CDR1 is SQVTM and CDR2 is ANQGSEA in the germline V gene. This CDR3 is CSVRLAGVETQYF. CDR3 bases: TGCAGCGTTAGACTAGCGGGAGTGGAGACCCAGTACTTC.

This clone was observed many times. The chain joins TRBV4-2 to TRBJ1-1; D not certain. Germline assignment: CDR1 LGHNA and CDR2 YNFKEQ. Trimming removed 4 bases at V and 4 bases at J, with 10 bases between. CDR3 length: 13 amino acids. Here the CDR3 DNA reads TGTGCCAGCAGCCGAACGGGATCCACTGAAGCTTTCTTT. Protein product: CASSRTGSTEAFF.

The table lists this clone with a count of one. The genes are TRBV28 and TRBJ2-4; no definite D call. V lost 6 bases and J lost 9, with 9 bases in between. This CDR3 is built from 11 residues. Germline CDR1 MDHEN, CDR2 SYDVKM. CDR3 coding DNA: TGTGCCAGCAGCCTCTACGGCATTCAGTACTTC. This translates into CASSLYGIQYF.

This clone has only a few counts. The chain carries TRBV28 and TRBJ1-5; a possible D gene is TRBD1 (5 bases). CDR3 length equals 16 residues. Per germline, CDR1 MDHEN and CDR2 SYDVKM. V shed 6 bases and J shed 0 bases, with 15 bases lying between them. CDR3: CASRSDSPYSNQPQHF. CDR3 DNA: TGTGCCAGCAGAAGTGACAGTCCCTATAGCAATCAGCCCCAGCATTTT.

V usage is TRBV15 and J usage is TRBJ2-5; a weak D match, TRBD2 (6 bases). Germline V gene sequence: CDR1 LNHNV, CDR2 YYDKDF (reference sequence). Deletions cut 0 bases from V and 8 bases from J, with 13 bases between. There are 14 residues in the CDR3. The CDR3: CATSRDQGGETQYF. The CDR3 DNA reads as TGTGCCACCAGCAGAGATCAGGGCGGGGAAACCCAGTACTTC.

The rearrangement uses TRBV2 and TRBJ2-7; D is perhaps TRBD2 (5 bases). The CDR3 is made up of 15 amino acids. Between the trimmed V and J ends, which lost 5 bases and 0 bases, there was a span of 14 bases. The germline V gene has CDR1 SNHLY and CDR2 FYNNEI. The CDR3 DNA follows: TGTGCCAGCAGTTACGAGGACTCCAGCTCCTACGAGCAGTACTTC. Amino acid sequence: CASSYEDSSSYEQYF. Full variable domain (remainder filled in from reference TRBV2 and TRBJ2-7): EPEVTQTPSHQVTQMGQEVILRCVPISNHLYFYWYRQILGQKVEFLVSFYNNEISEKSEIFDDQFSVERPDGSNFTLKIRSTKLEDSAMYFCASSYEDSSSYEQYFGPGTRLTVT.

The rearrangement uses TRBV5-4 and TRBJ2-7; 8 nucleotides agree with TRBD2. CDR1 and CDR2 from the germline V gene are SGHNT and YYREEE (reference sequence). This CDR3 comprises 15 residues. The V segment lost 4 bases and the J segment 4 bases; nucleotides outside the gene matches: 10. Written as DNA, the CDR3 is TGTGCCAGCAGCACCCCCCGGGAGGGCCTGTACGAGCAGTACTTC. It translates to CASSTPREGLYEQYF.

A single count supports this clone. This chain uses TRBV5-1 with TRBJ1-6; no definite D call. Germline V lookup: CDR1 SGHRS, CDR2 YFSETQ. The CDR3 runs to 14 residues. V shed 3 bases and J shed 9 bases, with 13 bases lying between them. The CDR3 spells CASSSGLVGSPLHF. The CDR3 DNA sequence: TGCGCCAGCAGCTCAGGACTTGTTGGTTCACCCCTCCACTTT.

J is TRBJ2-1 and V is TRBV27; D gene unclear. V lost 1 base and J 5 bases, leaving 9 bases between the germline ends. The CDR3 contains 14 residues. CDR1 and CDR2 from the germline V gene are MNHEY and SMNVEV (reference sequence). The CDR3 loop is CASSLFPLHNEQFF. The DNA for the CDR3 is TGTGCCAGCAGTTTATTCCCCCTACACAATGAGCAGTTCTTC.

The CDR3: CASSWAHAGRAAGEQFF. The CDR3 nucleotides are TGCGCCAGCAGCTGGGCTCATGCCGGGAGGGCGGCGGGTGAGCAGTTCTTC. V and J are TRBV5-1 and TRBJ2-1; 8 bases fit TRBD2. Looked up from germline, CDR1 is SGHRS and CDR2 is YFSETQ. The ends lost 3 bases at V and 9 bases at J; junction bases unmatched: 17. This CDR3 has 17 amino acids.

The chain employs TRBV6-5 and TRBJ2-2; TRBD2 agrees at 8 bases. J lost 5 bases, V lost 7 bases, and 6 bases had no gene match. From germline, CDR1 is MNHEY and CDR2 SVGAGI. This CDR3 has 14 amino acids. CDR3 sequence: CASTGLVGTGELFF. CDR3 nucleotides: TGTGCCAGCACGGGACTAGTCGGGACCGGGGAGCTGTTTTTT.

The chain recombines TRBV14 with TRBJ1-1; 9 nucleotides align to TRBD1. Germline V gene lookup returns CDR1 SGHDN and CDR2 FVKESK. The V gene end was trimmed by 2 bases and the J gene end by 11 bases; junction bases not matched to a gene: 6. The CDR3 sequence is 13 residues long. The CDR3 here is CASSQKQGARAFF. CDR3 sequence (DNA): TGTGCCAGCAGCCAAAAACAGGGGGCGCGCGCTTTCTTT.

This chain joins TRBV2 and TRBJ1-5; D possibly corresponds to TRBD1 (5 bases). V was shortened by 6 bases and J by 8 bases, with 14 bases between the two germline ends. The CDR3 sequence is 13 residues long. Germline V gives CDR1 SNHLY, CDR2 FYNNEI. CDR3 amino acids: CASRVGEEKPQHF. The CDR3 DNA reads TGTGCCAGCAGGGTAGGGGAGGAAAAGCCCCAGCATTTT. Full variable domain (missing parts from reference TRBV2 and TRBJ1-5): EPEVTQTPSHQVTQMGQEVILRCVPISNHLYFYWYRQILGQKVEFLVSFYNNEISEKSEIFDDQFSVERPDGSNFTLKIRSTKLEDSAMYFCASRVGEEKPQHFGDGTRLSIL.

This clone was detected only once. The rearrangement joins TRBV3-1 (or the pseudogene TRBV3-2) to TRBJ2-3; D is unresolved. The length of the CDR3 is 11 residues. Germline V CDR1 and CDR2: LGHDT, YNNKEL (reference sequence). Between the trimmed V and J ends, which lost 2 bases and 7 bases, there was a span of 4 bases. CDR3 loop: CASSQTYTQYF. CDR3 bases: TGTGCCAGCAGCCAAACTTATACGCAGTATTTT.

V is TRBV6-5 and J is TRBJ1-5; D remains unclear. The length of the CDR3 is 15 residues. CDR1 and CDR2 from the germline V gene are MNHEY and SVGAGI. Deletions cut 2 bases from V and 0 bases from J, with 8 bases between. The CDR3 here is CASSYTRNSNQPQHF. The CDR3 DNA is TGTGCCAGCAGTTACACCAGGAATAGCAATCAGCCCCAGCATTTT.

The chain uses TRBV28 and TRBJ2-7, with D perhaps matching TRBD1 (5 bases). Trimming removed 2 bases at V and 2 bases at J, with 7 bases between. Germline V gene sequence: CDR1 MDHEN, CDR2 SYDVKM. The CDR3 covers 13 residues. CDR3 DNA: TGTGCCAGCAGTTTAGCAGGGACCTACGAGCAGTACTTC. Translated: CASSLAGTYEQYF. The full variable domain, rest sourced from reference TRBV28 and TRBJ2-7, is DVKVTQSSRYLVKRTGEKVFLECVQDMDHENMFWYRQDPGLGLRLIYFSYDVKMKEKGDIPEGYSVSREKKERFSLILESASTNQTSMYLCASSLAGTYEQYFGPGTRLTVT.

This chain links TRBV5-1 with TRBJ2-7; 7 bases match TRBD2. CDR1 is SGHRS and CDR2 is YFSETQ in the germline V gene. With V trimmed by 1 base and J by 4 bases, 8 bases remained unmatched. The CDR3 is 15 amino acids. DNA for the CDR3: TGCGCCAGCAGCTTGTCCAGCGGGACCCTTTACGAGCAGTACTTC. Protein sequence: CASSLSSGTLYEQYF.

The chain employs TRBV5-1 and TRBJ1-2, with D hard to call. Germline V gives CDR1 SGHRS, CDR2 YFSETQ. The V end lost 0 bases, the J end lost 8 bases, and 14 bases lay between the germline ends. This CDR3 spans 14 amino acids. CDR3 sequence (DNA): TGCGCCAGCAGCTTGGGGGATGAGCCGGGAGGCTACACCTTC. Residues: CASSLGDEPGGYTF.

This clone was detected only a few times. The chain joins TRBV20-1 to TRBJ1-5; possibly TRBD1 for D (5 bases). V was pared by 3 bases and J by 3 bases, with 18 bases between. Germline lookup yields CDR1 DFQATT and CDR2 SNEGSKA (reference sequence). The CDR3 has 16 amino acids. DNA for the CDR3: TGCAGTGCTAGTGCGGGGGGGAATGGGGACAATCAGCCCCAGCATTTT. It encodes CSASAGGNGDNQPQHF.

This clone showed up just once. This chain links TRBV9 with TRBJ1-1, with D hard to call. Germline lookup yields CDR1 SGDLS and CDR2 YYNGEE. The CDR3 consists of 16 residues. With 0 bases removed from V and 4 bases from J, the gap between germline ends came to 16 bases. The CDR3 DNA is TGTGCCAGCAGCGTAGTTGAAGGAAAAGCAGGCACTGAAGCTTTCTTT. Residues: CASSVVEGKAGTEAFF.

The chain joins TRBV3-1 (or the pseudogene TRBV3-2) to TRBJ1-6, with a tentative D call TRBD1 (6 bases). CDR1 is LGHDT and CDR2 is YNNKEL in the germline V gene (reference sequence). The CDR3 sequence is 16 residues long. V lost 1 base and J lost 7, with 14 bases in between. The CDR3 DNA reads as TGTGCCAGCAGCCAAGCACCGACAGGAACCAATTCACCCCTCCACTTT. As protein: CASSQAPTGTNSPLHF.

In this sample, this clone turned up a few times. The chain joins TRBV12-2 to TRBJ1-5. TRBV12-2 is a documented pseudogene. CDR3 length: 16 amino acids. Written as DNA, the CDR3 is TGTGCAAGTCGCTTAGACGGGGAGCTTGGCAATCAGCCCCAGCATTTT. Encoded protein: CASRLDGELGNQPQHF.

The chain has TRBV4-1 and TRBJ1-1; tentative D call: TRBD1 (5 bases). The CDR3 has 14 residues. V was pared by 9 bases and J by 2 bases, with 16 bases between. Germline values: CDR1 MGHRA, CDR2 YSYEKL. The CDR3 here is CASKAGLLNTEAFF. The DNA for the CDR3 is TGCGCCAGTAAGGCAGGGCTCCTTAACACTGAAGCTTTCTTT.

The chain couples TRBV11-3 to TRBJ2-1; D gene unclear. Germline lookup yields CDR1 SGHNT and CDR2 YENEEA. This CDR3 has 12 amino acids. V lost 0 bases, J lost 7 bases, and 4 bases lay in between. This CDR3 reads CASSLDVNEQFF. CDR3 coding DNA: TGTGCCAGCAGCTTAGATGTAAATGAGCAGTTCTTC.

This clone was detected once. This sequence joins TRBV6-5 and TRBJ1-2, with 11 bases matching TRBD1. In germline, CDR1 is MNHEY, CDR2 SVGAGI. V gave up 8 bases and J gave up 3 bases; unmatched junction bases: 8. The CDR3 runs to 15 residues. The CDR3 sequence: CASRTRDRGDYGYTF. The CDR3 DNA follows: TGTGCCAGCCGAACCCGGGACAGGGGGGACTATGGCTACACCTTC.

The genes are TRBV28 and TRBJ1-5, with D unresolved. The CDR3 has 15 residues. Trimming pared 5 bases from V and 3 bases from J, leaving 14 bases between. CDR1 is MDHEN, CDR2 SYDVKM, per germline. CDR3 in amino acids: CASSIRHRNNQPQHF. CDR3 coding DNA: TGTGCCAGCAGTATCCGACACAGAAACAATCAGCCCCAGCATTTT.

The sample holds one count of this clone. The chain is built from TRBV9 and TRBJ2-5, with no clear D. CDR3 length: 15 amino acids. Trimming took 1 base from V and 2 from J, leaving 12 bases between them. Germline CDR1 reads SGDLS; CDR2 reads YYNGEE. In DNA, the CDR3 is TGTGCCAGCAGCGTACTGGCTAGTCGTCAAGAGACCCAGTACTTC. Residues: CASSVLASRQETQYF.

V gene TRBV4-2 combines with J gene TRBJ2-7, with D possibly matching TRBD1 (6 bases). This CDR3 has 15 residues. Germline V gene data show CDR1 as LGHNA and CDR2 as YNFKEQ. V lost 3 bases, J lost 1 base, and 13 bases lay in between. Here the CDR3 reads CASSQGASISYEQYF. As DNA, the CDR3 is TGTGCCAGCAGCCAGGGGGCGTCGATATCCTACGAGCAGTACTTC.

This sequence joins TRBV5-5 and TRBJ2-2, with TRBD1 matching over 12 bases. The ends lost 2 bases at V and 7 bases at J; junction bases unmatched: 6. CDR3 length equals 16 residues. CDR1 SGHKS and CDR2 YYEKEE come from the germline V gene (reference sequence). The DNA of the CDR3 is TGTGCCAGCAGCTTTGAGGGACAGGGGGCGGTCGGGGAGCTGTTTTTT. Translating it yields CASSFEGQGAVGELFF.

The chain joins TRBV27 to TRBJ2-7, with TRBD2 matching 10 bases. Trimming at V came to 4 bases and at J to 4 bases, leaving 4 bases not matched to a gene. Germline CDR1 MNHEY, CDR2 SMNVEV (reference sequence). CDR3 size: 14 residues. The CDR3 DNA sequence: TGTGCCAGCAGTTCGGGACTAGCGCCTTACGAGCAGTACTTC. This sequence encodes CASSSGLAPYEQYF.

This chain links TRBV5-5 with TRBJ1-6; TRBD1 agrees at 9 bases. CDR1 is SGHKS and CDR2 is YYEKEE in the germline V gene (reference sequence). The CDR3 sequence is 16 residues long. Trimming removed 0 bases from V and 2 bases from J; junction bases left unmatched: 0. The CDR3 region is CASSLGDRAYNSPLHF. The DNA for the CDR3 is TGTGCCAGCAGCTTGGGGGACAGGGCCTATAATTCACCCCTCCACTTT.